These T cell receptor beta chains were read from a single sample in a study of beta chain features in type 1 diabetes. The data were produced by immunoSEQ multiplex PCR, yet TCRdb's version contains in-frame clones alone and is incomplete. The top ten clones hold 3% to 4% of a sample with a few hundred thousand clones, roughly 30% of them seen once. Sequences were obtained from central memory CD4+ T cells from blood. Every receptor here comes from a man aged 25-45 years in good health. The conserved cysteine and the conserved F or W are not part of the CDR3 here.

v_call cdr3_aa
TRBV7-8 ASSVDSRNNEQF
TRBV4-3 ASSQEPFYNEQF
TRBV2 ASSEAHVGYT
TRBV6-5 ASSLGAQETQY
TRBV20-1 SAFFETQY
TRBV30 AWSVVGGGYT
TRBV11-2 ASSFEGRAQY
TRBV28 ASSLAGTGKTDTQY
TRBV7-2 ASSHYGSRNAGQY
TRBV7-9 ASSISGRAGNEQF
TRBV7-9 ASSLDLPTGETQY
TRBV6-6 ASSYSGISGANVLT
TRBV30 AWARGKGNTIY
TRBV19 ASKSGQAVLNEKLF
TRBV7-7 ASSRTGASYNEQF
TRBV7-9 ASSLAGSGRTIEQY
TRBV29-1 SARSAYEQY
TRBV7-2 ASSLTLAKNIQY
TRBV11-1 ASSRTGGRTEAF
TRBV19 ASSALPGSDPNYGYT
TRBV2 AATQGTYGYT
TRBV2 ATGRGDTQY
TRBV7-9 ASSPGSGSYNEQF
TRBV28 ASTRDSLEQY
TRBV30 AWSVLSSAGGGANVLT
TRBV19 ASKTSGIGETQY
TRBV18 ASSPLDRDYGYT
TRBV5-6 ASSRPSKAYEQY
TRBV7-2 ASSLIPSGYNEQF
TRBV11-2 ASSQLTGFYGYT
TRBV19 ASSTHRQAETQY
TRBV30 AWSHDSNQPQH
TRBV7-8 ASSSDRNNEQF
TRBV10-3 ATRGGREADTQY
TRBV4-2 ASSQERGGGAPYNEQF
TRBV6-4 ASSRRGGETQY
TRBV5-6 ASSLGGLETQY
TRBV7-2 ASSRYTGELF
TRBV4-1 ASSQVPEVETQY
TRBV30 AWTELNTGELF
TRBV9 ASSPQGRQENIQY
TRBV25-1 ASSSLSNEQF
TRBV30 AWSGGWPSYNEQF
TRBV29-1 SGGGANTGELF
TRBV30 AWSPTWGASTDTQY
TRBV7-9 ASSPLRDEQY
TRBV25-1 ASSEYRAPYEQY
TRBV7-7 ASSSNRVSETQY
TRBV7-6 ASLAGVTGELF
TRBV7-2 ASSLDELAGTDTQY
TRBV29-1 SVGDRRNTEAF
TRBV30 AWSPPGAAF